A selection of T cell receptor beta chains follows, all from one sample in a study of OX40 agonist ivuxolimab in advanced cancers. Only in-frame clones appear in the TCRdb table, and some are missing; sequencing was by immunoSEQ multiplex PCR. The sample lists 70,000 to 95,000 clones, 80% to 95% occurring once. This material consisted of CD4+ or CD8+ T cells sorted from blood, taken in a trial of the OX40 agonist ivuxolimab. The receptors stem from an adult with an advanced solid tumor such as melanoma, head and neck, liver or kidney cancer. Both conserved end residues are part of each CDR3. The order of the fields is D gene, J gene, clone size, V gene, CDR3 protein, CDR3 DNA. The D gene is left open where the match is weak. The size field is filled for only some rows; it gives once, few, many or a size class.

>TRBD2|TRBJ2-1|-|TRBV9
CASSFRLARATYNEQFF
TGTGCCAGCAGCTTCAGACTAGCACGGGCTACCTACAATGAGCAGTTCTTC
>-|TRBJ2-7|-|TRBV7-3
CASSSDRYSSYEQYF
TGTGCCAGCAGCTCAGACAGGTACAGCTCCTACGAGCAGTACTTC
>TRBD2|TRBJ2-1|-|TRBV5-6
CASSQYSVVGEGRQFF
TGTGCCAGCAGCCAATACTCGGTCGTCGGGGAGGGTAGGCAGTTCTTC
>TRBD1|TRBJ2-3|-|TRBV5-1
CASSSGTGGILDTQYF
TGCGCCAGCAGCTCTGGGACAGGGGGCATACTTGATACGCAGTATTTT
>TRBD2|TRBJ2-7|-|TRBV28
CASSFELAGLNYEQYF
TGTGCCAGCAGTTTTGAGCTAGCGGGCCTCAACTACGAGCAGTACTTC
>-|TRBJ2-5|-|TRBV9
CASSVTGTKETQYF
TGTGCCAGCAGCGTGACAGGAACCAAAGAGACCCAGTACTTC
>-|TRBJ1-6|once|TRBV7-9
CASSFPGGAYNSPLHF
TGTGCCAGCAGCTTTCCCGGGGGGGCCTATAATTCACCCCTCCACTTT
>TRBD1|TRBJ2-7|-|TRBV7-2
CASSLGGGTGGRYEQYF
TGTGCCAGCAGCTTAGGCGGTGGGACAGGGGGCAGGTACGAGCAGTACTTC
>-|TRBJ2-3|-|TRBV10-3
CAISAGAQITDTQYF
TGTGCCATCAGTGCGGGAGCGCAGATCACAGATACGCAGTATTTT
>-|TRBJ2-4|-|TRBV7-2
CASSLVGGTPTSKNIQYF
TGTGCCAGCAGCTTGGTTGGGGGAACGCCAACCTCCAAAAACATTCAGTACTTC
>-|TRBJ1-1|-|TRBV7-9
CASSLTGPYGTEAFF
TGTGCCAGCAGCTTAACGGGGCCTTATGGCACTGAAGCTTTCTTT
>TRBD2|TRBJ2-7|once|TRBV19
CASSIDMALAGAYEQYF
TGTGCCAGTAGTATAGATATGGCACTAGCGGGCGCCTACGAGCAGTACTTC
>-|TRBJ1-2|-|TRBV30
CAWSRRGARLNGYTF
TGTGCCTGGAGCCGAAGGGGGGCGCGATTGAACGGCTACACCTTC
>-|TRBJ1-4|-|TRBV19
CASRPEGGRGEKLFF
TGTGCCAGTAGACCCGAGGGGGGGCGCGGTGAAAAACTGTTTTTT
>-|TRBJ2-5|-|TRBV7-8
CATQSGLSQETQYF
TGTGCCACCCAAAGTGGGCTTTCACAAGAGACCCAGTACTTC
>-|TRBJ2-1|-|TRBV7-9
CASSQSSYNEQFF
TGTGCCAGCTCCCAGAGCTCCTACAATGAGCAGTTCTTC